The rows below give T cell receptor beta chains drawn from one sample of a study of blood T cell repertoires in COVID-19. Data came from immunoSEQ multiplex PCR; TCRdb stores just in-frame clones and leaves some out. The sample shows about 300,000 clones, more than 75% of them seen only once. The sequenced sample consisted of PBMCs or T cells enriched from blood (not recorded which). Receptor source: a woman between 18 and 29 years old who had recovered from COVID-19. Both conserved end residues are part of each CDR3. Each record gives: D gene, J gene, V gene, clone size, CDR3 DNA, CDR3 protein. A D gene is named only where the DNA matches it firmly. For some rows the clone size is stated as once, few or many, or as a class when expanded; others skip it.

d_gene: .; j_gene: TRBJ2-6; v_gene: TRBV7-6; abundance: .; CDR3nt: TGTGCCAGCAGCTTAGCGGGCCTTTCTGGGGCCAACGTCCTGACTTTC; CDR3aa: CASSLAGLSGANVLTF
d_gene: .; j_gene: TRBJ1-5; v_gene: TRBV10-1; abundance: .; CDR3nt: TGCGCCAGCATTAGACATCCCAATCAGCCCCAGCATTTT; CDR3aa: CASIRHPNQPQHF
d_gene: .; j_gene: TRBJ2-3; v_gene: TRBV11-2; abundance: .; CDR3nt: TGTGCCAGCAGTCGGGTCACGGATACGCAGTATTTT; CDR3aa: CASSRVTDTQYF
d_gene: TRBD2; j_gene: TRBJ2-3; v_gene: TRBV5-4; abundance: .; CDR3nt: TGTGCCAGCAGCTTAGGTGGACTAGCGGACACAGATACGCAGTATTTT; CDR3aa: CASSLGGLADTDTQYF
d_gene: .; j_gene: TRBJ2-6; v_gene: TRBV5-4; abundance: few; CDR3nt: TGTGCCAGCAGCTTACCCGGGGCTGGGGCCAACGTCCTGACTTTC; CDR3aa: CASSLPGAGANVLTF
d_gene: .; j_gene: TRBJ2-1; v_gene: TRBV5-1; abundance: .; CDR3nt: TGCGCCAGCAGCCCGGACCACAGGGAAAATGAGCAGTTCTTC; CDR3aa: CASSPDHRENEQFF
d_gene: TRBD1; j_gene: TRBJ1-3; v_gene: TRBV3-1/TRBV3-2; abundance: .; CDR3nt: TGTGCCAGCAGCCAAGGGACAGGGGGTATATTTAGTACTGGAAACACCATATATTTT; CDR3aa: CASSQGTGGIFSTGNTIYF
d_gene: TRBD1; j_gene: TRBJ2-7; v_gene: TRBV9; abundance: .; CDR3nt: TGTGCCAGCAGCGTCGGGGACAGCGCCTACGAGCAGTACTTC; CDR3aa: CASSVGDSAYEQYF
d_gene: TRBD2; j_gene: TRBJ2-1; v_gene: TRBV5-1; abundance: .; CDR3nt: TGCGCCAGCAGCTTGGGAATTAGCGGGGGGGCCCACAATGAGCAGTTCTTC; CDR3aa: CASSLGISGGAHNEQFF
d_gene: .; j_gene: TRBJ2-7; v_gene: TRBV28; abundance: .; CDR3nt: TGTGCCAGCAGTTTGGGCGGGGCGGTGGCCTACGAGCAGTACTTC; CDR3aa: CASSLGGAVAYEQYF
d_gene: TRBD2; j_gene: TRBJ2-2; v_gene: TRBV7-2; abundance: .; CDR3nt: TGTGCCAGCAGCTTCTATAAGCGGGGGGGCCGTTTCGGGGAGCTGTTTTTT; CDR3aa: CASSFYKRGGRFGELFF
d_gene: TRBD2; j_gene: TRBJ2-1; v_gene: TRBV5-4; abundance: .; CDR3nt: TGTGCCAGCAGCTTGGGACTAGCGGATTACAATGAGCAGTTCTTC; CDR3aa: CASSLGLADYNEQFF
d_gene: .; j_gene: TRBJ2-7; v_gene: TRBV3-1/TRBV3-2; abundance: .; CDR3nt: TGTGCCAGCAGCCAAGAGGTTACAGGGCCTATCTACGAGCAGTACTTC; CDR3aa: CASSQEVTGPIYEQYF
d_gene: TRBD1; j_gene: TRBJ1-6; v_gene: TRBV6-5; abundance: .; CDR3nt: TGTGCCACCGCGGACAGGGTGGTTTCACCCCTCCACTTT; CDR3aa: CATADRVVSPLHF
d_gene: TRBD2; j_gene: TRBJ2-5; v_gene: TRBV9; abundance: .; CDR3nt: TGTGCCAGCAGCCGTGGACTAGCGGGGGAAGAGACCCAGTACTTC; CDR3aa: CASSRGLAGEETQYF
d_gene: .; j_gene: TRBJ1-1; v_gene: TRBV4-2; abundance: .; CDR3nt: TGTGCCAGCAGCAAGGGAGATCGTTTAGGCACTGAAGCTTTCTTT; CDR3aa: CASSKGDRLGTEAFF
d_gene: TRBD1; j_gene: TRBJ2-7; v_gene: TRBV27; abundance: .; CDR3nt: TGTGCCAGCAGTACCACGGGACAGGGGTCCTACGAGCAGTACTTC; CDR3aa: CASSTTGQGSYEQYF
d_gene: .; j_gene: TRBJ1-4; v_gene: TRBV9; abundance: once; CDR3nt: TGTGCCAGCAGCGCCCTGGGCACGGCCACTAATGAAAAACTGTTTTTT; CDR3aa: CASSALGTATNEKLFF
d_gene: .; j_gene: TRBJ1-2; v_gene: TRBV5-4; abundance: once; CDR3nt: TGTGCCAGCAGCTTGGCCGAAGGGGTAGGAGGCTACACCTTC; CDR3aa: CASSLAEGVGGYTF
d_gene: TRBD2; j_gene: TRBJ2-6; v_gene: TRBV3-1/TRBV3-2; abundance: .; CDR3nt: TGTGCCAGCAGCCAGGCTGGGGGGGATCTCGTCCTGACTTTC; CDR3aa: CASSQAGGDLVLTF
d_gene: .; j_gene: TRBJ1-5; v_gene: TRBV4-1; abundance: few; CDR3nt: TGCGCCAGCAGCCGGATCCAGGCTGCTAATCAGCCCCAGCATTTT; CDR3aa: CASSRIQAANQPQHF
d_gene: TRBD1; j_gene: TRBJ1-1; v_gene: TRBV9; abundance: .; CDR3nt: TGTGCCAGCAGCCCAACCGGACAGGGAGAAACTGAAGCTTTCTTT; CDR3aa: CASSPTGQGETEAFF
d_gene: TRBD1; j_gene: TRBJ2-7; v_gene: TRBV3-1/TRBV3-2; abundance: .; CDR3nt: TGTGCCAGCAGCTTGGGACAGTCCTACGAGCAGTACTTC; CDR3aa: CASSLGQSYEQYF
d_gene: TRBD2; j_gene: TRBJ2-7; v_gene: TRBV18; abundance: once; CDR3nt: TGTGCCAGCTCACCGGGACTAGCGGAGTACGAGCAGTACTTC; CDR3aa: CASSPGLAEYEQYF
d_gene: TRBD1; j_gene: TRBJ1-1; v_gene: TRBV29-1; abundance: .; CDR3nt: TGCAGCGTTGCGAACAGGGGGCGCCGAACTGAAGCTTTCTTT; CDR3aa: CSVANRGRRTEAFF
d_gene: .; j_gene: TRBJ1-2; v_gene: TRBV28; abundance: .; CDR3nt: TGTGCCAGCAGTTTGTCGCAGGGGAACTATGGCTACACCTTC; CDR3aa: CASSLSQGNYGYTF
d_gene: .; j_gene: TRBJ1-1; v_gene: TRBV2; abundance: .; CDR3nt: TGTGCCAGCAGTGAGCGGAGAAAAGGTACTGAAGCTTTCTTT; CDR3aa: CASSERRKGTEAFF
d_gene: .; j_gene: TRBJ2-2; v_gene: TRBV5-1; abundance: .; CDR3nt: TGCGCCAGCAGCTCTGACTTGAACACCGGGGAGCTGTTTTTT; CDR3aa: CASSSDLNTGELFF
d_gene: TRBD2; j_gene: TRBJ2-3; v_gene: TRBV19; abundance: .; CDR3nt: TGTGCCAGTAGTATACGGCTAGCGGGGGGGATCACAGATACGCAGTATTTT; CDR3aa: CASSIRLAGGITDTQYF
d_gene: .; j_gene: TRBJ2-7; v_gene: TRBV13; abundance: .; CDR3nt: TGTGCCAGCAGCTCTACCGGGACATACTCCTACGAGCAGTACTTC; CDR3aa: CASSSTGTYSYEQYF
d_gene: TRBD2; j_gene: TRBJ2-5; v_gene: TRBV6-2/TRBV6-3; abundance: .; CDR3nt: TGTGCCAGCAGTCCGGGACTAGCGTCAAGTGGCGAGACCCAGTACTTC; CDR3aa: CASSPGLASSGETQYF
d_gene: TRBD1; j_gene: TRBJ2-1; v_gene: TRBV7-6; abundance: .; CDR3nt: TGTGCCAGCAGCCGAGGACAGGGGCCGCCCTACAATGAGCAGTTCTTC; CDR3aa: CASSRGQGPPYNEQFF
d_gene: .; j_gene: TRBJ2-7; v_gene: TRBV5-4; abundance: .; CDR3nt: TGTGCCAGCAGCTCTGGCCCGGGAGCCTCCTACGAGCAGTACTTC; CDR3aa: CASSSGPGASYEQYF
d_gene: .; j_gene: TRBJ1-2; v_gene: TRBV2; abundance: once; CDR3nt: TGTGCCAGCAGCGCTAGCCGGGGAGCTAACTATGGCTACACCTTC; CDR3aa: CASSASRGANYGYTF
d_gene: .; j_gene: TRBJ1-6; v_gene: TRBV18; abundance: .; CDR3nt: TGTGCCAGCTCCCAGTATACCGGGGTAATACCCCTCCACTTT; CDR3aa: CASSQYTGVIPLHF
d_gene: TRBD1; j_gene: TRBJ1-1; v_gene: TRBV19; abundance: .; CDR3nt: TGTGCCAGTAGTATGCGGACAGGTAACACTGAAGCTTTCTTT; CDR3aa: CASSMRTGNTEAFF
d_gene: TRBD2; j_gene: TRBJ2-1; v_gene: TRBV30; abundance: .; CDR3nt: TGTGCCTGGAGTTTGCTAGCGGGTCTCCAGTTCCCCCTTTTTAGCTACAATGAGCAGTTCTTC; CDR3aa: CAWSLLAGLQFPLFSYNEQFF
d_gene: .; j_gene: TRBJ2-5; v_gene: TRBV19; abundance: .; CDR3nt: TGTGCCAGTAGGACAGGCTTAGGGGAGACCCAGTACTTC; CDR3aa: CASRTGLGETQYF
d_gene: .; j_gene: TRBJ2-6; v_gene: TRBV18; abundance: .; CDR3nt: TGTGCCAGCTCCGGCTCTGGGGCCAACGTCCTGACTTTC; CDR3aa: CASSGSGANVLTF
d_gene: .; j_gene: TRBJ2-7; v_gene: TRBV27; abundance: .; CDR3nt: TGTGCCAGCAGTTTCAGTGGACCAGGACTCTACGAGCAGTACTTC; CDR3aa: CASSFSGPGLYEQYF
d_gene: TRBD1; j_gene: TRBJ1-2; v_gene: TRBV11-2; abundance: .; CDR3nt: TGTGCCAGCAGCATATGGGACAGTCCCTATGGCTACACCTTC; CDR3aa: CASSIWDSPYGYTF
d_gene: TRBD1; j_gene: TRBJ2-7; v_gene: TRBV24-1; abundance: .; CDR3nt: TGTGCCACCAGTCCCGCGGACAGGGCCTACGAGCAGTACTTC; CDR3aa: CATSPADRAYEQYF
d_gene: TRBD2; j_gene: TRBJ2-1; v_gene: TRBV7-8; abundance: .; CDR3nt: TGTGCCAGCAGCTTACGGACTAGCGGGATTAATGAGCAGTTCTTC; CDR3aa: CASSLRTSGINEQFF
d_gene: .; j_gene: TRBJ1-5; v_gene: TRBV6-5; abundance: once; CDR3nt: TGTGCCAGCAGTTCCACAGGGACAAGCAATCAGCCCCAGCATTTT; CDR3aa: CASSSTGTSNQPQHF
d_gene: TRBD1; j_gene: TRBJ1-6; v_gene: TRBV5-4; abundance: .; CDR3nt: TGTGCCAGCAGCCCGGGACAGCAAAATTCACCCCTCCACTTT; CDR3aa: CASSPGQQNSPLHF
d_gene: .; j_gene: TRBJ2-7; v_gene: TRBV3-1/TRBV3-2; abundance: once; CDR3nt: TGTGCCAGCAGCCGGGGCAGGGGTTACGAGCAGTACTTC; CDR3aa: CASSRGRGYEQYF
d_gene: TRBD2; j_gene: TRBJ2-7; v_gene: TRBV7-9; abundance: few; CDR3nt: TGTGCCAGCAGCTTAGCAGGGACTAGCGGGACCTACGAGCAGTACTTC; CDR3aa: CASSLAGTSGTYEQYF
d_gene: TRBD1; j_gene: TRBJ1-1; v_gene: TRBV30; abundance: .; CDR3nt: TGTGCCAGGGACAGGGGGCTGTCTGTGGACACTGAAGCTTTCTTT; CDR3aa: CARDRGLSVDTEAFF
d_gene: .; j_gene: TRBJ1-5; v_gene: TRBV2; abundance: .; CDR3nt: TGTGCCAGCAGTGGGCTGGACATGAGTCAGCCCCAGCATTTT; CDR3aa: CASSGLDMSQPQHF
d_gene: .; j_gene: TRBJ2-4; v_gene: TRBV28; abundance: .; CDR3nt: TGTGCCAGCAGTCCAGGACAGCTAATCATAGCCAAAAACATTCAGTACTTC; CDR3aa: CASSPGQLIIAKNIQYF
d_gene: TRBD2; j_gene: TRBJ2-2; v_gene: TRBV9; abundance: .; CDR3nt: TGTGCCAGCAGCGCTAGCGGGAGGAACACCGGGGAGCTGTTTTTT; CDR3aa: CASSASGRNTGELFF